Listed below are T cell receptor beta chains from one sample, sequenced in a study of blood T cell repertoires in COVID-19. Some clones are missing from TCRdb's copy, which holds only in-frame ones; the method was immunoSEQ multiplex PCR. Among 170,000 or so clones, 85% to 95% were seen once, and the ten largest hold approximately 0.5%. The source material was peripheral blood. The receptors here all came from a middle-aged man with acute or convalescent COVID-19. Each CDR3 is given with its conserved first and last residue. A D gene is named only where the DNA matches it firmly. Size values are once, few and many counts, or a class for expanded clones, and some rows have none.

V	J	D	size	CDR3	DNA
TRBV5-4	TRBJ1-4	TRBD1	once	CASSLQGGVEKLFF	TGTGCCAGCAGCTTACAGGGGGGCGTTGAAAAACTGTTTTTT
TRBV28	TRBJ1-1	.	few	CASSSTVQMNTEAFF	TGTGCCAGCAGTTCGACAGTCCAGATGAACACTGAAGCTTTCTTT
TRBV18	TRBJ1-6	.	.	CASSPQGYGNSPLHF	TGTGCCAGCTCACCGCAGGGGTATGGTAATTCACCCCTCCACTTT
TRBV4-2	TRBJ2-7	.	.	CASSQDSYARAGEQYF	TGTGCCAGCAGCCAAGACTCGTATGCAAGGGCGGGAGAGCAGTACTTC
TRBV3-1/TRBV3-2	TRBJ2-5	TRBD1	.	CASSPSDRGTQYF	TGTGCCAGCAGCCCCTCGGACAGGGGGACCCAGTACTTC
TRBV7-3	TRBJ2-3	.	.	CASSRRGGTSPNTQYF	TGTGCCAGCAGCCGAAGAGGTGGGACATCACCCAATACGCAGTATTTT
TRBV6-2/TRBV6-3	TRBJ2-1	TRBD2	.	CASSTFPPRLAGEHSYNEQFF	TGTGCCAGCAGCACGTTCCCCCCAAGACTAGCGGGGGAGCACTCCTACAATGAGCAGTTCTTC
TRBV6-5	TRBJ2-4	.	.	CASMAHAQKGFIQYF	TGTGCCAGCATGGCCCATGCTCAAAAGGGGTTCATTCAGTACTTC
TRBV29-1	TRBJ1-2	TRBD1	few	CSARGGQPLANYGYTF	TGCAGCGCCCGAGGGGGACAGCCTTTAGCTAACTATGGCTACACCTTC
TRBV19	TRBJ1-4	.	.	CASSIPGEKLFF	TGTGCCAGTAGTATACCGGGGGAAAAACTGTTTTTT
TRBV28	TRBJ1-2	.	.	CASSPRQDRYGYTF	TGTGCCAGCAGCCCCCGACAGGATCGCTATGGCTACACCTTC
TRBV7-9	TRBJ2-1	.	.	CASPDGADRYNEQFF	TGTGCCAGCCCCGATGGGGCCGATCGGTACAATGAGCAGTTCTTC
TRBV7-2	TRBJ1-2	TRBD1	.	CASSFGTGGLSLF	TGTGCCAGCAGCTTCGGGACAGGGGGGCTATCTCTCTTC
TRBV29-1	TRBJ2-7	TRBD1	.	CSVDPGGADEQYF	TGCAGCGTTGATCCAGGGGGCGCGGACGAGCAGTACTTC
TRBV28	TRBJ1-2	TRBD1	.	CASRNPTGARGYTF	TGTGCCAGCAGGAACCCCACAGGGGCAAGAGGCTACACCTTC
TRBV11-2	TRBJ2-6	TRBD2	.	CASSLVGQGGSGANVLTF	TGTGCCAGCAGCTTGGTCGGTCAGGGAGGGTCCGGGGCCAACGTCCTGACTTTC
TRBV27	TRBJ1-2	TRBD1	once	CASSLSGTGDYGYTF	TGTGCCAGCAGTTTATCGGGGACAGGGGACTATGGCTACACCTTC
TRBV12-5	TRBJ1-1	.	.	CASGTGRGTEAFF	TGTGCTAGTGGTACCGGACGGGGCACTGAAGCTTTCTTT
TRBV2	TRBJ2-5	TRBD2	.	CASSVSRRDLPAGDQETQYF	TGTGCCAGCAGTGTGTCCAGGAGGGACTTACCAGCGGGGGACCAAGAGACCCAGTACTTC
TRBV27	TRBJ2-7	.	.	CASGSSAQYF	TGTGCCAGCGGTTCTAGCGCGCAGTACTTC
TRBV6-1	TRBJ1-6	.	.	CASSEEQGRGSPLHF	TGTGCCAGCAGTGAAGAACAGGGACGTGGTTCACCCCTCCACTTT
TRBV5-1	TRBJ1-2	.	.	CASSPTGSFYGYTF	TGCGCCAGCAGCCCGACAGGATCTTTCTATGGCTACACCTTC
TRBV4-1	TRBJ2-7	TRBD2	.	CASSQVGGSGEQYF	TGCGCCAGCAGCCAGGTTGGCGGGAGTGGCGAGCAGTACTTC
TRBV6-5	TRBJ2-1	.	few	CASSRGINEQFF	TGTGCCAGCAGTCGGGGGATCAATGAGCAGTTCTTC
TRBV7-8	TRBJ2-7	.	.	CASSSYGGPSEQYF	TGTGCCAGCAGCTCCTACGGAGGGCCCTCCGAGCAGTACTTC
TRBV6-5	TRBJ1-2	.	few	CASSEGNYGYTF	TGTGCCAGCAGCGAGGGCAACTATGGCTACACCTTC
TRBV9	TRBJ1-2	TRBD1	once	CASSVDGTAYGYTF	TGTGCCAGCAGCGTAGACGGGACAGCATATGGCTACACCTTC
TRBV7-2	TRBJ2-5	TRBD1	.	CASQGALGETQYF	TGTGCCAGCCAGGGGGCGTTGGGGGAGACCCAGTACTTC
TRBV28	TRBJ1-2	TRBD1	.	CASKPGGDYGYTF	TGTGCCAGCAAGCCAGGGGGCGATTATGGCTACACCTTC
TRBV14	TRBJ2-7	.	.	CASSQGTVPFDEQYF	TGTGCCAGCAGCCAAGGTACAGTCCCTTTCGACGAGCAGTACTTC
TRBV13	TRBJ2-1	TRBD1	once	CASSFRGREQFF	TGTGCCAGCAGCTTCAGGGGGCGTGAGCAGTTCTTC
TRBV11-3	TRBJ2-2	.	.	CASSSGVGTGELFF	TGTGCCAGCAGTTCAGGGGTGGGCACCGGGGAGCTGTTTTTT
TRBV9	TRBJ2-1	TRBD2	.	CASSATSGYYNEQFF	TGTGCCAGCAGCGCGACTAGCGGCTACTACAATGAGCAGTTCTTC
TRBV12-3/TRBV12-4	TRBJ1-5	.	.	CASSLAGDQPQHF	TGTGCCAGCAGTTTAGCGGGAGATCAGCCCCAGCATTTT
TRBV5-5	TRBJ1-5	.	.	CASSLWGQPQHF	TGTGCCAGCAGCTTGTGGGGCCAGCCCCAGCATTTT
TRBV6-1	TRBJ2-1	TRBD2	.	CASSAYSSGGTRTNEQFF	TGTGCCAGCAGTGCTTACTCTAGCGGGGGGACGAGGACCAATGAGCAGTTCTTC
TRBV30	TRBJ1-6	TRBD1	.	CAFSGQGNSPLHF	TGTGCCTTCTCAGGACAGGGAAATTCACCCCTCCACTTT
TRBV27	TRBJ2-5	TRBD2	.	CASSPEGTSGRATRLQTQYF	TGTGCCAGCAGTCCCGAAGGGACTAGCGGGAGGGCCACCCGTCTGCAGACCCAGTACTTC
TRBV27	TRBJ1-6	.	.	CASSFEATGNSPLHF	TGTGCCAGCAGTTTCGAGGCTACAGGGAATTCACCCCTCCACTTT
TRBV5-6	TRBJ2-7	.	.	CASSLRAKGGREQYF	TGTGCCAGCAGCTTGCGGGCCAAGGGGGGGCGGGAGCAGTACTTC
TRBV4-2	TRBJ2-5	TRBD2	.	CASSQDGLAGGETQYF	TGTGCCAGCAGCCAAGATGGGCTAGCGGGAGGAGAGACCCAGTACTTC
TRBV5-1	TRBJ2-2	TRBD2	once	CASSSLSGGAGELFF	TGCGCCAGCAGCTCGCTTAGCGGGGGGGCCGGGGAGCTGTTTTTT
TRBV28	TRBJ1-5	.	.	CASSLRAGVQPQHF	TGTGCCAGCAGTTTACGGGCAGGGGTGCAGCCCCAGCATTTT
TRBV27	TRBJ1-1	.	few	CASSFGTLGGTEAFF	TGTGCCAGCAGTTTCGGGACCTTAGGGGGCACTGAAGCTTTCTTT
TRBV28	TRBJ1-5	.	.	CASSSGKQPQHF	TGTGCCAGCAGTTCAGGCAAGCAGCCCCAGCATTTT
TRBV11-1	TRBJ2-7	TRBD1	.	CASSSRQGVVEQYF	TGTGCCAGCAGCTCACGACAGGGGGTGGTCGAGCAGTACTTC